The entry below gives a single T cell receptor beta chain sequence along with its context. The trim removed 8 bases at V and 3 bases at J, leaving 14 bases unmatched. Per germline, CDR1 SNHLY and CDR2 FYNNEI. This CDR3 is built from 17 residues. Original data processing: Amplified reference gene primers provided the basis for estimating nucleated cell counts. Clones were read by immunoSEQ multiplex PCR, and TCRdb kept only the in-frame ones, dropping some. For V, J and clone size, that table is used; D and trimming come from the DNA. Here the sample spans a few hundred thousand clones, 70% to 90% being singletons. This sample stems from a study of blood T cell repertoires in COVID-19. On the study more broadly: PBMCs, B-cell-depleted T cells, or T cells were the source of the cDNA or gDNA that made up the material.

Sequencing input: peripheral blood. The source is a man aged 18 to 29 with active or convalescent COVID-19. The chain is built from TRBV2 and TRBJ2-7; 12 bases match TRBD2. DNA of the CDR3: TGTGCCAGCCGGACTAGCGGGACGTTCAGGGTGGACTACGAGCAGTACTTC. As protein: CASRTSGTFRVDYEQYF.